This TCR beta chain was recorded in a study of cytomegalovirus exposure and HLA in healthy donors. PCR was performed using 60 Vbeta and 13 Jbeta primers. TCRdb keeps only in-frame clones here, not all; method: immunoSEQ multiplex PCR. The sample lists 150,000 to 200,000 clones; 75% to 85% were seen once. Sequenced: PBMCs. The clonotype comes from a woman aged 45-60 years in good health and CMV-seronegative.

The CDR3 sequence: CASSPMEGGYEQYF. CDR3 DNA: TGTGCCAGCAGTCCGATGGAAGGGGGCTACGAGCAGTACTTC. The V and J genes are TRBV28 and TRBJ2-7; tentatively, D is TRBD1 (6 bases). This CDR3 contains 14 residues. The germline V and J ends were trimmed by 5 bases and 3 bases, with 14 bases remaining between them. From germline, CDR1 is MDHEN and CDR2 SYDVKM.